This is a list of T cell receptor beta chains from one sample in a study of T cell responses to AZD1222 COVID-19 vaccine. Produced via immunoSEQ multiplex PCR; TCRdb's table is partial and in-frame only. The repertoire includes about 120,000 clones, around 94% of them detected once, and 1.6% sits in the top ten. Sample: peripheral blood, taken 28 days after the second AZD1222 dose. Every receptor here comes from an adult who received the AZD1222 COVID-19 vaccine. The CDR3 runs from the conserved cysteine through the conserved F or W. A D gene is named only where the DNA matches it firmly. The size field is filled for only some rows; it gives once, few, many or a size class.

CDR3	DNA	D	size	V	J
CASTPSSPNKPSYNEQFF	TGTGCCAGTACCCCCTCTAGCCCCAATAAACCCTCCTACAATGAGCAGTTCTTC	.	.	TRBV19	TRBJ2-1
CASNLNRANTGELFF	TGTGCCAGCAATTTGAACAGGGCGAACACCGGGGAGCTGTTTTTT	.	.	TRBV2	TRBJ2-2
CASSEWVRGNSPLHF	TGCGCCAGCAGTGAGTGGGTAAGAGGTAATTCACCCCTCCACTTT	.	once	TRBV10-1	TRBJ1-6
CASSLTGSTNEKLFF	TGTGCCAGCAGTTTAACAGGGTCAACTAATGAAAAACTGTTTTTT	.	.	TRBV28	TRBJ1-4
CASSEQGSAEQYF	TGTGCCAGCAGCGAACAGGGATCGGCGGAGCAGTACTTC	.	.	TRBV12-3/TRBV12-4	TRBJ2-7
CASSFIWDGYNEQFF	TGTGCCAGCAGTTTTATTTGGGACGGTTACAATGAGCAGTTCTTC	.	.	TRBV6-2/TRBV6-3	TRBJ2-1
CASSFRQGQHNYGYTF	TGTGCCAGCAGTTTTCGACAGGGCCAGCATAACTATGGCTACACCTTC	TRBD1	.	TRBV27	TRBJ1-2
CASSLPDRGEGYTF	TGTGCCAGCAGTTTACCCGACAGGGGGGAGGGCTACACCTTC	TRBD1	.	TRBV28	TRBJ1-2
CASSPGTGRPLDNSPLHF	TGTGCCAGCAGTCCAGGGACAGGGAGGCCCTTGGATAATTCACCCCTCCACTTT	TRBD1	.	TRBV27	TRBJ1-6
CSSGDTNYGYTF	TGCAGCTCAGGAGACACTAACTATGGCTACACCTTC	.	once	TRBV29-1	TRBJ1-2
CASSFKSNTEAFF	TGTGCCAGCAGCTTTAAATCGAACACTGAAGCTTTCTTT	.	few	TRBV7-2	TRBJ1-1
CASSWRGYNSPLHF	TGTGCCAGCAGTTGGCGGGGGTATAATTCACCCCTCCACTTT	.	.	TRBV28	TRBJ1-6
CATSDLSYEQFF	TGTGCCACCAGTGATTTGTCATATGAGCAGTTCTTC	.	.	TRBV24-1	TRBJ2-1
CASSTLTTSGGQPQHF	TGTGCCAGTAGTACCTTGACAACCTCGGGGGGACAGCCCCAGCATTTT	.	.	TRBV19	TRBJ1-5
CASSFGGLAAHDEQYF	TGTGCCAGCAGCTTTGGGGGGCTAGCGGCGCACGACGAGCAGTACTTC	.	.	TRBV5-6	TRBJ2-7
CASSLPTSGSWYF	TGTGCCAGCAGTTTACCGACTAGCGGGAGCTGGTATTTT	TRBD2	.	TRBV28	TRBJ2-3
CASSQVSGTLTEAFF	TGTGCCAGCAGCCAAGTATCAGGGACCCTGACTGAAGCTTTCTTT	.	.	TRBV14	TRBJ1-1
CASSPRGGASGERYNEQFF	TGTGCCAGCAGTCCCCGGGGGGGAGCGAGCGGGGAGCGGTACAATGAGCAGTTCTTC	TRBD2	.	TRBV2	TRBJ2-1
CASSQELVAYNTGELFF	TGTGCCAGCAGCCAAGAACTGGTAGCTTATAACACCGGGGAGCTGTTTTTT	.	once	TRBV4-2	TRBJ2-2
CATSREATNEKLFF	TGTGCCACCAGCAGGGAAGCAACTAATGAAAAACTGTTTTTT	.	.	TRBV15	TRBJ1-4
CASGPTRHHSYEQYF	TGTGCCAGCGGCCCTACGCGACACCACTCCTACGAGCAGTACTTC	.	.	TRBV27	TRBJ2-7
CASSLAWAGTAGELFF	TGTGCCAGCAGCTTAGCATGGGCGGGGACGGCCGGGGAGCTGTTTTTT	.	.	TRBV7-2	TRBJ2-2
CASSKAGGLDKNIQYF	TGTGCCAGCAGTAAAGCGGGAGGGCTCGACAAAAACATTCAGTACTTC	TRBD2	.	TRBV27	TRBJ2-4
CASSLPGQTYEQYF	TGTGCCAGCAGTCTTCCGGGACAGACCTACGAGCAGTACTTC	TRBD1	.	TRBV28	TRBJ2-7
CASSLGQGETQYF	TGTGCCAGCAGCCTGGGACAGGGAGAGACCCAGTACTTC	TRBD1	.	TRBV5-4	TRBJ2-5
CASSLAGRPRSGYTF	TGTGCCAGCAGCTTAGCTGGCAGGCCACGTTCGGGCTACACCTTC	.	.	TRBV7-8	TRBJ1-2
CASSLDPAGMANEKLFF	TGCGCCAGCAGCTTGGATCCGGCAGGGATGGCTAATGAAAAACTGTTTTTT	.	.	TRBV5-1	TRBJ1-4
CASSQSQNTGELFF	TGCGCCAGCAGCCAGAGTCAGAACACCGGGGAGCTGTTTTTT	.	.	TRBV4-1	TRBJ2-2
CSAATQYEQYF	TGCAGTGCTGCCACGCAGTACGAGCAGTACTTC	.	.	TRBV20-1	TRBJ2-7
CSGQGSWETQYF	TGCAGCGGACAGGGGTCGTGGGAGACCCAGTACTTC	TRBD1	.	TRBV29-1	TRBJ2-5
CAGNTGSSGNTIYF	TGTGCCGGAAATACAGGGTCTTCTGGAAACACCATATATTTT	.	.	TRBV6-5	TRBJ1-3
CASSLTVSDTQYF	TGTGCCAGCAGTTTAACAGTATCAGATACGCAGTATTTT	.	.	TRBV27	TRBJ2-3
CASRQGHEQFF	TGTGCCAGTAGGCAGGGTCATGAGCAGTTCTTC	.	.	TRBV19	TRBJ2-1
CASSLPGVYGYTF	TGTGCCAGCAGCTTACCAGGGGTGTATGGCTACACCTTC	.	.	TRBV7-9	TRBJ1-2
CASNDPSGNTIYF	TGTGCCAGCAATGACCCATCTGGAAACACCATATATTTT	.	.	TRBV12-3/TRBV12-4	TRBJ1-3